The text below deals with one T cell receptor beta chain. The germline V gene encodes CDR1 SQVTM and CDR2 ANQGSEA. CDR3 size: 14 residues. Losses at the gene ends were 7 bases for V and 5 bases for J; bases not matched to a gene: 8. The table came from immunoSEQ multiplex PCR; TCRdb's copy has only in-frame clones and leaves some out. The sample carries roughly 410,000 clones, 87% recorded once. The data derive from a study of blood T cell repertoires in COVID-19. This receptor was taken from a woman aged 60-70 years with COVID-19, enrolled during active disease. Sequences were obtained from peripheral blood. The J gene is TRBJ1-5, the V gene TRBV29-1; 10 bases map to TRBD1. The CDR3 region has the DNA TGCAGCGCGAAGACAGGGGGCGTGGATCAGCCCCAGCATTTT. Translating gives CSAKTGGVDQPQHF.